These 31 T cell receptor beta chains originate from one sample sequenced in a study of blood T cell repertoires in COVID-19. Some clones are missing from TCRdb's copy, which holds only in-frame ones; the method was immunoSEQ multiplex PCR. The sample includes under 500,000 clones, 87% seen only once; the top ten take under 2.5%. The sequenced sample was PBMCs or T cells enriched from blood (not recorded which). The receptors come from a woman between 18 and 30 years old with acute COVID-19.

This clone was detected a few times. The gene calls are TRBV19 and TRBJ1-2; a possible D gene is TRBD1 (5 bases). The V gene lost 6 bases and the J gene lost 2 bases, with 10 bases spanning the gap. This CDR3 is built from 13 residues. Germline lookup yields CDR1 LNHDA and CDR2 SQIVND (reference sequence). The CDR3 reads CASSSRANYGYTF. The CDR3 DNA follows: TGTGCCAGTAGCTCCAGGGCAAACTATGGCTACACCTTC.

The chain couples TRBV7-8 to TRBJ1-3, with 10 nucleotides matching TRBD1. The V gene's germline CDR1 is SGHVS and CDR2 FQNEAQ. Losses at the gene ends were 8 bases for V and 8 bases for J; bases not matched to a gene: 9. The CDR3 covers 14 residues. CDR3 DNA sequence: TGTGCCAGCCAAGACAGGGGGCGGGGGGACACCATATATTTT. Residues: CASQDRGRGDTIYF.

The genes are TRBV20-1 and TRBJ1-6; D unresolved. This CDR3 comprises 11 residues. The germline CDR1 and CDR2 sequences are DFQATT and SNEGSKA (reference sequence). Trimming took 4 bases from V and 6 from J, leaving 4 bases between them. The CDR3 loop reads CSAMANSPLHF. CDR3 sequence (DNA): TGCAGTGCTATGGCTAATTCACCCCTCCACTTT.

J is TRBJ2-1 and V is TRBV19; 12 bases match TRBD2. Germline V gene lookup returns CDR1 LNHDA and CDR2 SQIVND (reference sequence). V was clipped by 3 bases and J by 7 bases; unmatched bases: 7. The CDR3 totals 16 residues. CDR3 in amino acids: CASSISWTSGANEQFF. The CDR3 nucleotides read TGTGCCAGTAGTATTTCTTGGACTAGCGGGGCTAATGAGCAGTTCTTC.

The chain is built from TRBV28 and TRBJ1-4; 7 bases match TRBD1. Germline-derived CDR1 and CDR2 are MDHEN and SYDVKM. The CDR3 sequence is 15 residues long. Unmatched junction bases numbered 11, after V lost 7 bases and J lost 6 bases. CDR3 sequence (DNA): TGTGCCAGCACCCTGGCTGGAGGGGGCCATGAAAAACTGTTTTTT. Residues: CASTLAGGGHEKLFF.

The V and J genes are TRBV15 and TRBJ1-2; the match to TRBD1 covers 8 bases. Germline assignment: CDR1 LNHNV and CDR2 YYDKDF (reference sequence). The CDR3 extends over 13 amino acids. J gave up 5 bases and V 7 bases, and 6 bases lay outside the gene matches. CDR3 DNA sequence: TGTGCCACCATCGGGACAGGTCGGTATGGCTACACCTTC. Amino acids: CATIGTGRYGYTF.

This clone was seen once. The chain has TRBV27 and TRBJ1-2; D perhaps matches TRBD1 (5 bases). The V gene lost 2 bases and the J gene lost 4 bases, with 14 bases spanning the gap. Germline loops: CDR1 MNHEY, CDR2 SMNVEV (reference sequence). The CDR3 totals 15 residues. The CDR3 is CASSLGSGPIYGYTF. CDR3 bases: TGTGCCAGCAGTTTAGGCTCAGGGCCTATCTATGGCTACACCTTC.

This chain links TRBV14 with TRBJ2-1, with a tentative D call TRBD2 (5 bases). Looked up from germline, CDR1 is SGHDN and CDR2 is FVKESK. There are 14 residues in the CDR3. Trimming stripped 4 bases from V and 6 bases from J, with 13 bases between. Written as DNA, the CDR3 is TGTGCCAGCAGCCTCCGGACTGTTTTCAATGAGCAGTTCTTC. Translating it yields CASSLRTVFNEQFF. Together with reference TRBV14 and TRBJ2-1, the CDR3 gives the full variable domain: EAGVTQFPSHSVIEKGQTVTLRCDPISGHDNLYWYRRVMGKEIKFLLHFVKESKQDESGMPNNRFLAERTGGTYSTLKVQPAELEDSGVYFCASSLRTVFNEQFFGPGTRLTVL.

This chain connects TRBV27 to TRBJ1-2, with 7 bases fitting TRBD1. The CDR3 runs to 13 residues. Germline CDR1 MNHEY, CDR2 SMNVEV (reference sequence). V lost 7 bases, J lost 6 bases, and 8 bases stayed unmatched. CDR3 residues: CASTPTQGDGYTF. The CDR3 DNA is TGTGCCAGCACCCCGACCCAGGGGGATGGCTACACCTTC.

This sequence joins TRBV10-2 and TRBJ1-6; TRBD1 might be the D (6 bases). CDR1 is WSHSY, CDR2 SAAADI, per germline. V shed 3 bases and J shed 3 bases, with 12 bases lying between them. This CDR3 is built from 16 residues. CDR3 amino acids: CASSDFLDSYNSPLHF. CDR3 DNA: TGCGCCAGCAGTGATTTTTTGGACAGCTATAATTCACCCCTCCACTTT.

This chain joins TRBV7-3 and TRBJ2-3; the D gene is possibly TRBD2 (7 bases). CDR1 is SGHTA and CDR2 is FQGTGA in the germline V gene. V lost 0 bases and J lost 8, with 15 bases in between. The CDR3 spans 15 residues. The CDR3: CASSLTSGGGGTQYF. CDR3 nucleotides: TGTGCCAGCAGCTTAACTAGTGGGGGAGGGGGTACGCAGTATTTT.

CDR3 amino acids: CASSRLQGDGYTF. The CDR3 coding sequence is TGTGCCAGCAGTCGTCTACAGGGAGATGGCTACACCTTC. The rearrangement joins TRBV5-4 to TRBJ1-2, with D possibly being TRBD1 (6 bases). V was shortened by 5 bases and J by 6 bases, with 14 bases between the two germline ends. Germline V gene lookup returns CDR1 SGHNT and CDR2 YYREEE (reference sequence). The CDR3 runs to 13 residues.

This clone was detected only a few times. The genes are TRBV18 and TRBJ1-6; the match to TRBD1 covers 10 bases. The CDR3 runs to 14 residues. CDR1 and CDR2 (germline): KGHSH, LQKENI. Germline trimming cut 4 bases from V and 8 bases from J; bases unmatched to any gene: 2. CDR3 nucleotide sequence: TGTGCCAGCTCACTTGGACAGGGGGATTCACCCCTCCACTTT. Translating gives CASSLGQGDSPLHF.

The rearrangement links TRBV5-8 to TRBJ2-2; D remains unclear. This CDR3 contains 14 residues. The germline gives CDR1 SGHTS, CDR2 YDEGEE. Trimming pared 2 bases from V and 1 base from J, leaving 6 bases between. The CDR3 spells CASSFRRNTGELFF. Here the CDR3 DNA reads TGTGCCAGCAGCTTCCGTAGGAACACCGGGGAGCTGTTTTTT. The full variable domain, in which reference TRBV5-8 and TRBJ2-2 provide the parts outside the CDR3, is EAGVTQSPTHLIKTRGQQATLRCSPISGHTSVYWYQQALGLGLQFLLWYDEGEERNRGNFPPRFSGRQFPNYSSELNVNALELEDSALYLCASSFRRNTGELFFGEGSRLTVL.

This clone was seen a handful of times. The chain employs TRBV7-9 and TRBJ1-5; 8 bases match TRBD1. Germline-derived CDR1 and CDR2 are SEHNR and FQNEAQ (reference sequence). V was clipped by 4 bases and J by 7 bases; unmatched bases: 6. The CDR3 spans 14 residues. As DNA, the CDR3 is TGTGCCAGCAGCTCGACGACAGGGGACCAGCCCCAGCATTTT. Its translation is CASSSTTGDQPQHF.

The chain joins TRBV5-1 to TRBJ1-1; no clear D gene. This CDR3 has 13 residues. With 3 bases removed from V and 6 bases from J, the gap between germline ends came to 12 bases. Germline V gene sequence: CDR1 SGHRS, CDR2 YFSETQ. This CDR3 reads CASSSGEGPEAFF. The CDR3 DNA sequence: TGCGCCAGCAGCTCCGGAGAGGGCCCTGAAGCTTTCTTT.

This chain uses TRBV15 with TRBJ2-5, with unresolved D. In germline, CDR1 is LNHNV, CDR2 YYDKDF (reference sequence). This CDR3 is built from 13 residues. The germline V and J ends were trimmed by 3 bases and 4 bases, with 9 bases remaining between them. The CDR3 sequence: CATSRAETETQYF. CDR3 nucleotide sequence: TGTGCCACCAGCAGGGCTGAAACAGAGACCCAGTACTTC. Supplemented by reference TRBV15 and TRBJ2-5, the full variable domain reads DAMVIQNPRYQVTQFGKPVTLSCSQTLNHNVMYWYQQKSSQAPKLLFHYYDKDFNNEADTPDNFQSRRPNTSFCFLDIRSPGLGDTAMYLCATSRAETETQYFGPGTRLLVL.

CDR3 residues: CASSLGTGGYTF. CDR3 sequence (DNA): TGTGCCAGCAGCTTAGGGACAGGGGGCTACACCTTC. The genes are TRBV7-2 and TRBJ1-2; 8 nucleotides match TRBD1. V dropped 1 base and J dropped 8; count of bases not matched to a gene: 0. The CDR3 length is 12 residues. The germline V gene has CDR1 SGHTA and CDR2 FQGNSA.

J is TRBJ2-7 and V is TRBV28, with D maybe TRBD2 (6 bases). The germline V gene encodes CDR1 MDHEN and CDR2 SYDVKM. The CDR3 loop spans 14 amino acids. V dropped 2 bases and J dropped 3 bases, with 11 bases sitting between them. This chain's CDR3 is CASSLTGGIYEQYF. CDR3 bases: TGTGCCAGCAGTTTAACCGGGGGTATCTACGAGCAGTACTTC.

The rearrangement joins TRBV27 to TRBJ2-7, with TRBD1 as a possible D gene (6 bases). The V end was cut by 3 bases, the J end by 7 bases, with 16 bases between. The CDR3 is 14 residues long. From germline, CDR1 is MNHEY and CDR2 SMNVEV (reference sequence). CDR3 in amino acids: CASSFGTTGPEQYF. CDR3 nucleotide sequence: TGTGCCAGCAGTTTCGGGACAACCGGACCGGAGCAGTACTTC.

The gene calls are TRBV6-2 or TRBV6-3 and TRBJ2-7; D is possibly TRBD1 (5 bases). CDR1 and CDR2 (germline): MNHEY, SVGEGT. The CDR3 contains 16 residues. V lost 2 bases, J lost 4 bases, and 18 bases lay in between. Here the CDR3 DNA reads TGTGCCAGCAGTTACGAATCAGGGAAGTTTTCGTACGAGCAGTACTTC. It specifies CASSYESGKFSYEQYF.

The chain links TRBV6-5 to TRBJ1-2; no definite D call. Germline V CDR1 and CDR2: MNHEY, SVGAGI. The CDR3 is made up of 11 amino acids. Between the trimmed V and J ends, which lost 5 bases and 6 bases, there was a span of 7 bases. Written as DNA, the CDR3 is TGTGCCAGCAGTATAGTAGATGGCTACACCTTC. Residues: CASSIVDGYTF.

The chain uses TRBV6-5 and TRBJ2-7, with TRBD1 as a possible D gene (5 bases). The germline gives CDR1 MNHEY, CDR2 SVGAGI. This CDR3 has 15 amino acids. Trimming removed 6 bases at V and 1 base at J, with 16 bases between. The CDR3, as DNA: TGTGCCAGCAGAACCATTTCAGGGCGTTCCTACGAGCAGTACTTC. This gives the protein CASRTISGRSYEQYF.

V and J are TRBV19 and TRBJ2-2; 8 nucleotides line up with TRBD2. J was trimmed by 5 bases and V by 5 bases; bases with no gene match: 7. The CDR3 is made up of 15 amino acids. Germline CDR1 is LNHDA and CDR2 is SQIVND (reference sequence). The CDR3 here is CASSPAGGGTGELFF. CDR3 nucleotide sequence: TGTGCCAGTAGTCCTGCGGGGGGTGGGACCGGGGAGCTGTTTTTT. The full variable domain, completed using reference TRBV19 and TRBJ2-2, is DGGITQSPKYLFRKEGQNVTLSCEQNLNHDAMYWYRQDPGQGLRLIYYSQIVNDFQKGDIAEGYSVSREKKESFPLTVTSAQKNPTAFYLCASSPAGGGTGELFFGEGSRLTVL.

The rearrangement uses TRBV28 and TRBJ1-2; D remains unclear. This CDR3 has 14 amino acids. V was cut by 6 bases and J by 1 base, with 12 bases left in between. Germline CDR1 MDHEN, CDR2 SYDVKM. The CDR3 loop is CASRGTDYNYGYTF. CDR3 coding DNA: TGTGCCAGCAGGGGAACAGACTATAACTATGGCTACACCTTC.

The chain links TRBV20-1 to TRBJ1-5; D perhaps matches TRBD1 (5 bases). V was clipped by 3 bases and J by 1 base, with 10 bases between them. Germline lookup yields CDR1 DFQATT and CDR2 SNEGSKA (reference sequence). The CDR3 runs 14 residues. The CDR3 nucleotides are TGCAGTGCTAGTCAGGGAACCAGCAATCAGCCCCAGCATTTT. Its translation: CSASQGTSNQPQHF.

The chain is built from TRBV5-4 and TRBJ1-1; D possibly corresponds to TRBD1 (5 bases). The germline CDR1 and CDR2 sequences are SGHNT and YYREEE (reference sequence). V lost 0 bases, J lost 6 bases, and 24 bases lay in between. The CDR3 contains 18 residues. Here the CDR3 reads CASSLVGQGAKQVAEAFF. The DNA of the CDR3 is TGTGCCAGCAGCTTGGTTGGGCAGGGCGCCAAACAAGTGGCTGAAGCTTTCTTT.

The V call is TRBV5-4, the J call TRBJ2-5; 7 nucleotides match TRBD2. Germline V gene lookup returns CDR1 SGHNT and CDR2 YYREEE (reference sequence). The CDR3 consists of 14 residues. V lost 7 bases to trimming and J lost 1 base; unmatched junction nucleotides: 7. The DNA of the CDR3 is TGTGCCAGCTCATGGGGGGGTCCCCAAGAGACCCAGTACTTC. Translated: CASSWGGPQETQYF.

The chain uses TRBV7-2 and TRBJ2-1; 11 nucleotides agree with TRBD2. Trimming cost V 1 base and J 4 bases; bases outside gene matches: 6. The germline CDR1 and CDR2 sequences are SGHTA and FQGNSA. There are 17 residues in the CDR3. CDR3 sequence reads: CASSLGLAGGRYNEQFF. In DNA form, the CDR3 reads TGTGCCAGCAGCTTAGGGCTAGCGGGGGGCCGTTACAATGAGCAGTTCTTC.

The chain recombines TRBV3-1 (or the pseudogene TRBV3-2) with TRBJ1-1, with D maybe TRBD1 (6 bases). CDR1 and CDR2 (germline): LGHDT, YNNKEL (reference sequence). V gave up 4 bases and J gave up 5 bases, with 14 bases separating them. This CDR3 comprises 14 residues. CDR3 sequence reads: CASSPRQGWTEAFF. CDR3 DNA sequence: TGTGCCAGCAGCCCCCGGCAGGGGTGGACTGAAGCTTTCTTT.

The genes are TRBV9 and TRBJ1-1, with TRBD1 matching 10 bases. Germline values: CDR1 SGDLS, CDR2 YYNGEE. This CDR3 region has 18 residues. After removal of 3 bases from V and 3 bases from J, the junction contained 14 bases not matched to a gene. The CDR3 spells CASSASKTGGEGDTEAFF. CDR3 DNA sequence: TGTGCCAGCAGCGCATCGAAGACAGGGGGCGAAGGGGACACTGAAGCTTTCTTT.